These 26 T cell receptor beta chains were all obtained from the same sample, sequenced in a study of blood T cell repertoires in COVID-19. Generated by immunoSEQ multiplex PCR, the TCRdb table keeps only in-frame clones and is missing some. The sample has around 100,000 clones, 85% seen once; the top ten hold about 12%. Sequenced material: peripheral blood. The origin of the receptors is a human donor in a cohort sampled during active COVID-19.

The chain has TRBV6-2 or TRBV6-3 and TRBJ2-6; TRBD1 agrees at 8 bases. Germline lookup yields CDR1 MNHEY and CDR2 SVGEGT. The J segment lost 1 base and the V segment lost 2 bases, leaving 4 bases of the junction unmatched. This CDR3 region has 17 residues. The CDR3 reads CASSYGQGDSGANVLTF. DNA of the CDR3: TGTGCCAGCAGTTACGGACAGGGCGATTCTGGGGCCAACGTCCTGACTTTC.

A few counts support this clone. The rearrangement joins TRBV10-2 to TRBJ2-3; D may be TRBD2 (6 bases). The ends were cut back, 4 bases at V and 4 bases at J, with 12 bases in the middle. Germline lookup yields CDR1 WSHSY and CDR2 SAAADI. The CDR3 contains 14 residues. CDR3 DNA: TGCGCCAGCAGTGTTGCGGGGAACCCAGATACGCAGTATTTT. Translating gives CASSVAGNPDTQYF.

As DNA, the CDR3 is TGTGCCAGCAATCGAGCGGCGGGGCAATTCACAGATACGCAGTATTTT. Translation gives CASNRAAGQFTDTQYF. The V and J genes are TRBV27 and TRBJ2-3; TRBD2 might be the D (6 bases). CDR3 length: 16 amino acids. Germline CDR1 reads MNHEY; CDR2 reads SMNVEV (reference sequence). V was clipped by 7 bases and J by 2 bases, with 19 bases between them.

The rearrangement joins TRBV12-3 or TRBV12-4 to TRBJ2-3, with D unresolved. This CDR3 spans 13 amino acids. The V end was cut by 5 bases, the J end by 4 bases, with 10 bases between. DNA of the CDR3: TGTGCCAGCAGTCCCTCGGGTGCAGATACGCAGTATTTT. Translation gives CASSPSGADTQYF.

This clone occurred a few times. The chain uses TRBV5-1 and TRBJ2-7; no clear D. Germline loops: CDR1 SGHRS, CDR2 YFSETQ. V was clipped by 0 bases and J by 2 bases, with 9 bases between them. The CDR3 totals 14 residues. As DNA, the CDR3 is TGCGCCAGCAGCTTGGAGTCAGGCCCCTACGAGCAGTACTTC. It codes for CASSLESGPYEQYF.

CDR3 loop: CASSGGRNTEAFF. CDR3 nucleotides: TGTGCCAGCAGTGGGGGCAGGAACACTGAAGCTTTCTTT. V gene TRBV6-4 combines with J gene TRBJ1-1; D perhaps matches TRBD1 (5 bases). V dropped 4 bases and J dropped 1 base, with 7 bases sitting between them. This CDR3 comprises 13 residues. CDR1 is MRHNA and CDR2 is SNTAGT in the germline V gene.

This chain joins TRBV5-1 and TRBJ1-2; perhaps TRBD1 as D (6 bases). Germline lookup yields CDR1 SGHRS and CDR2 YFSETQ. Trimming pared 5 bases from V and 1 base from J, leaving 9 bases between. The CDR3 has 13 amino acids. For the CDR3, the DNA is TGCGCCAGCAGTGGGGGCCTTAACTATGGCTACACCTTC. Translated, it gives CASSGGLNYGYTF.

This clone has just one count. The rearrangement links TRBV7-2 to TRBJ1-1, with 8 bases identical to TRBD1. Germline CDR1 reads SGHTA; CDR2 reads FQGNSA. This CDR3 has 14 amino acids. The junction had 3 bases not matched to a gene; V was cut back by 5 bases and J by 1 base. CDR3 amino acids: CASSRGQENTEAFF. CDR3 coding DNA: TGTGCCAGCAGCAGGGGACAGGAGAACACTGAAGCTTTCTTT.

The V and J genes are TRBV6-5 and TRBJ1-2; D unclear. Trimming stripped 3 bases from V and 6 bases from J, with 14 bases between. The V gene's germline CDR1 is MNHEY and CDR2 SVGAGI. This CDR3 region has 14 residues. The chain's CDR3 is CASSYDPQRNGYTF. The DNA of the CDR3 is TGTGCCAGCAGTTATGACCCCCAGCGCAATGGCTACACCTTC.

The chain links TRBV7-2 to TRBJ1-1; tentatively, D is TRBD1 (5 bases). The CDR3 sequence is 15 residues long. CDR1 and CDR2 from the germline V gene are SGHTA and FQGNSA. V was shortened by 5 bases and J by 5 bases, with 18 bases between the two germline ends. The CDR3 bases are TGTGCCAGCAGCCCTCGCCTCGGGGAGGGGACTGAAGCTTTCTTT. Translation: CASSPRLGEGTEAFF.

V and J are TRBV4-3 and TRBJ1-5, with 7 bases fitting TRBD1. The CDR3 is 20 residues long. The V and J ends lost 0 bases and 5 bases, in that order; junction bases with no gene match: 19. Germline CDR1 LGHNA, CDR2 YSLEER. As DNA, the CDR3 is TGCGCCAGCAGCCAAGATAGGAACAGGGGTCCGGAGGGGTCCCATCAGCCCCAGCATTTT. Protein: CASSQDRNRGPEGSHQPQHF.

This chain uses TRBV7-9 with TRBJ2-1; 8 bases are a match to TRBD2. Germline V gene sequence: CDR1 SEHNR, CDR2 FQNEAQ (reference sequence). J lost 5 bases, V lost 5 bases, and 11 bases had no gene match. The CDR3 runs to 16 residues. CDR3 loop: CASSPPGVAGNNEQFF. CDR3 DNA sequence: TGTGCCAGCAGCCCCCCGGGGGTAGCGGGGAACAATGAGCAGTTCTTC.

This chain links TRBV6-6 with TRBJ2-7; TRBD1 matches 10 bases. This CDR3 comprises 14 residues. Germline V lookup: CDR1 MNHNY, CDR2 SVGAGI (reference sequence). The V gene end was trimmed by 6 bases and the J gene end by 5 bases; junction bases not matched to a gene: 7. Here the CDR3 reads CASSQRDRGDEQYF. The CDR3 DNA is TGTGCCAGCAGCCAACGGGACAGGGGTGACGAGCAGTACTTC.

The rearrangement joins TRBV4-1 to TRBJ2-3; tentatively, D is TRBD2 (5 bases). The CDR3 is made up of 14 amino acids. Trimming pared 3 bases from V and 5 bases from J, leaving 12 bases between. Germline loops: CDR1 MGHRA, CDR2 YSYEKL. The CDR3 nucleotides are TGCGCCAGCAGCCAGCCGGGGAGTGGAGATACGCAGTATTTT. Its translation is CASSQPGSGDTQYF.

CDR3 sequence (DNA): TGTGCCAGCAGTCTCCCGGCGGCCGAGCAGTTCTTC. Encoded protein: CASSLPAAEQFF. The chain has TRBV12-3 or TRBV12-4 and TRBJ2-1; D is unclear. Trimming removed 5 bases from V and 10 bases from J, with 12 bases in between. This CDR3 region has 12 residues.

The chain uses TRBV10-3 and TRBJ2-7, with TRBD1 as a possible D gene (6 bases). CDR1 is ENHRY and CDR2 is SYGVKD in the germline V gene. Trimming pared 7 bases from V and 2 bases from J, leaving 15 bases between. The CDR3 runs 14 residues. The CDR3 loop is CAIMGHSFPYEQYF. CDR3 DNA sequence: TGTGCCATCATGGGACACAGCTTTCCCTACGAGCAGTACTTC.

V usage is TRBV7-6 and J usage is TRBJ2-7; D is perhaps TRBD1 (6 bases). In germline, CDR1 is SGHVS, CDR2 FNYEAQ. The CDR3 totals 13 residues. Between the trimmed V and J ends, which lost 5 bases and 2 bases, there was a span of 10 bases. The CDR3 protein is CASSQGTTYEQYF. The CDR3 coding sequence is TGTGCCAGCAGCCAGGGGACAACCTACGAGCAGTACTTC.

This chain links TRBV4-1 with TRBJ1-3, with 7 bases matching TRBD1. The J segment lost 3 bases and the V segment lost 0 bases, leaving 2 bases of the junction unmatched. The CDR3 loop spans 15 amino acids. CDR1 and CDR2 from the germline V gene are MGHRA and YSYEKL. Written as DNA, the CDR3 is TGCGCCAGCAGCCAAGATGGGACAGTTGGAAACACCATATATTTT. Protein: CASSQDGTVGNTIYF.

The V call is TRBV6-5, the J call TRBJ2-7, with D possibly being TRBD2 (6 bases). The CDR3 is 13 residues long. Trimming cost V 6 bases and J 7 bases, with 16 bases left between them. Germline V lookup: CDR1 MNHEY, CDR2 SVGAGI. DNA of the CDR3: TGTGCCAGCAGCCCCGAACGGGGGTGGGAGCAGTACTTC. Amino acids: CASSPERGWEQYF.

The rearrangement joins TRBV5-5 to TRBJ2-7; no reliable D call. Germline V CDR1 and CDR2: SGHKS, YYEKEE (reference sequence). The CDR3 is 13 amino acids. V lost 2 bases and J 6 bases, leaving 12 bases between the germline ends. CDR3 sequence reads: CASSFGTYVEQYF. In DNA form, the CDR3 reads TGTGCCAGCAGCTTTGGCACGTACGTCGAGCAGTACTTC.

The chain links TRBV23-1 to TRBJ1-6, with D possibly being TRBD1 (6 bases). TRBV23-1 qualifies as an ORF whose function is uncertain. CDR3 length: 15 amino acids. V was trimmed by 4 bases and J by 0 bases, leaving 7 bases between them. The CDR3 sequence: CASSRTVSYNSPLHF. CDR3 nucleotides: TGCGCCAGCAGTCGGACAGTCTCCTATAATTCACCCCTCCACTTT.

This clone was counted between two and nine times. The CDR3 region is CASSQAGTAVWSNTEAFF. CDR3 sequence (DNA): TGTGCCAGCAGCCAAGCAGGGACAGCAGTTTGGTCGAACACTGAAGCTTTCTTT. The chain carries TRBV4-2 and TRBJ1-1; 7 nucleotides line up with TRBD1. Germline V gene sequence: CDR1 LGHNA, CDR2 YNFKEQ. V trimming: 1 base; J trimming: 1 base; junction bases outside the gene matches: 12. The CDR3 runs 18 residues.

The chain links TRBV5-5 to TRBJ2-6, with D possibly matching TRBD1 (6 bases). Looked up from germline, CDR1 is SGHKS and CDR2 is YYEKEE (reference sequence). The CDR3 loop spans 16 amino acids. Trimming stripped 0 bases from V and 0 bases from J, with 7 bases between. CDR3: CASSLEGVSGANVLTF. CDR3 DNA: TGTGCCAGCAGCTTGGAGGGGGTCTCTGGGGCCAACGTCCTGACTTTC.

The V gene is TRBV6-2 or TRBV6-3, the J gene TRBJ2-7; 8 bases match TRBD2. CDR1 and CDR2 (germline): MNHEY, SVGEGT. The CDR3 is 15 amino acids. V shed 2 bases, J shed 6 bases, and the junction held 9 bases outside the gene matches. The CDR3 nucleotides read TGTGCCAGCAGTTACACCCCGGGAGGGGCGGGCGAGCAGTACTTC. Encoded protein: CASSYTPGGAGEQYF.

The chain recombines TRBV7-9 with TRBJ1-6, with 7 bases identical to TRBD1. The germline CDR1 and CDR2 sequences are SEHNR and FQNEAQ (reference sequence). CDR3 length: 13 amino acids. The V segment lost 4 bases and the J segment 8 bases; nucleotides outside the gene matches: 2. CDR3 DNA sequence: TGTGCCAGCAGCTCAACAGGGGATTCACCCCTCCACTTT. Its protein is CASSSTGDSPLHF.

This clone has more than one count but fewer than ten. The chain carries TRBV11-2 and TRBJ2-7, with 9 nucleotides matching TRBD1. CDR1 SGHAT and CDR2 FQNNGV come from the germline V gene. V shed 5 bases and J 5 bases; nucleotides not matched to a gene: 13. The CDR3 spans 16 residues. CDR3 protein: CASSLGVGQGRDEQYF. Written as DNA, the CDR3 is TGTGCCAGCAGCCTCGGCGTGGGACAGGGTAGAGACGAGCAGTACTTC.